This T cell receptor (beta chain) was recorded in a study of identifying expanded T cells in peripheral blood. Data came from immunoSEQ multiplex PCR; TCRdb stores just in-frame clones and leaves some out. The sample records about 100,000 clones, 86% being singletons. Of note for this clone: Its antigen remains unknown.

No infections or other immune events were documented during collection. V gave up 5 bases and J gave up 0 bases, with 18 bases separating them. The CDR3 covers 17 residues. CDR1 is SGHNT and CDR2 is YENEEA in the germline V gene. Study-level results: About 1.2 clones differed between technical replicates, versus approximately 16 and 20 over time.

The sequencing sample was made of blood. The chain couples TRBV11-3 to TRBJ2-3; D remains ambiguous. The source of this sequence is a person aged 18-70 years in good health. This CDR3 is CASSGLSFVSSTDTQYF. The CDR3 nucleotides are TGTGCCAGCAGCGGTCTCAGTTTCGTTTCTAGCACAGATACGCAGTATTTT.